The T cell receptor beta chain under discussion was sequenced for a study of blood T cells in healthy people across ages. CDR1 and CDR2 from the germline V gene are SGHTA and FQGNSA. This CDR3 has 16 residues. V was pared by 0 bases and J by 0 bases, with 6 bases between. Healthy Caucasian individuals from Russia aged about 6 to 95 served as donors. The study's findings and limits: A roughly linear fall in TCR beta diversity per million T cells was seen with increasing age. The unsorted PBMCs prevented any conclusive comparison of naive versus antigen-experienced cells.

This clonotype came up a few times. Its antigen is undetermined. It was with a sample-barcoded 5' primer and a J-beta primer mix that a second PCR of roughly 7 to 11 cycles was run. A template-switch adaptor with 12 random nucleotides tagged each cDNA molecule. TCRdb processed the 5' RACE reads anew with MiXCR; each CDR3 protein has one entry. The table lists some 900,000 distinct CDR3 sequences, approximately 49% of them singletons. The chain couples TRBV7-2 to TRBJ2-6, with a weak D call TRBD1 (5 bases). The sample comprised blood. The source of this sequence is a man aged 25 to 40 in good health. For the CDR3, the DNA is TGTGCCAGCAGCTTAGCCAGGGACTCTGGGGCCAACGTCCTGACTTTC. Protein sequence: CASSLARDSGANVLTF.